The 29 T cell receptor beta chains below were found in one sample sequenced in a study of shared clonotypes between healthy human individuals. TCRdb keeps only in-frame clones here, not all; method: immunoSEQ multiplex PCR. The repertoire holds under 1,900,000 clones, with approximately 98.5% as singletons. Sample: naive CD4+ T cells sorted from blood. Subset given: CD45RA+ positively selected. All receptors come from a man aged 25-45 years in good health.

The chain has TRBV4-2 and TRBJ2-1; TRBD2 agrees at 10 bases. Germline V gives CDR1 LGHNA, CDR2 YNFKEQ. V shed 4 bases, J shed 3 bases, and the junction held 9 bases outside the gene matches. The CDR3 is 17 residues long. Written as DNA, the CDR3 is TGTGCCAGCAGCCGCCCTCTCGGACTAGCGGACTACAATGAGCAGTTCTTC. Translating it yields CASSRPLGLADYNEQFF.

The CDR3 DNA sequence: TGCGCCAGCAGCCAGACTAGCGCCTCCGGGGAGCTGTTTTTT. Protein: CASSQTSASGELFF. The chain links TRBV5-1 to TRBJ2-2, with 8 bases fitting TRBD2. CDR3 length equals 14 residues. J was trimmed by 6 bases and V by 4 bases; bases with no gene match: 5. CDR1 is SGHRS, CDR2 YFSETQ, per germline. Drawing the rest from reference TRBV5-1 and TRBJ2-2, the complete variable domain is KAGVTQTPRYLIKTRGQQVTLSCSPISGHRSVSWYQQTPGQGLQFLFEYFSETQRNKGNFPGRFSGRQFSNSRSEMNVSTLELGDSALYLCASSQTSASGELFFGEGSRLTVL.

The chain couples TRBV19 to TRBJ2-1; tentatively, D is TRBD2 (5 bases). Germline values: CDR1 LNHDA, CDR2 SQIVND (reference sequence). Trimming pared 5 bases from V and 7 bases from J, leaving 12 bases between. The CDR3 runs to 13 residues. CDR3 sequence (DNA): TGTGCCAGTAGTCCCCGGACGGGGAATGAGCAGTTCTTC. It is translated as CASSPRTGNEQFF.

The chain joins TRBV7-2 to TRBJ2-1, with 7 bases matching TRBD1. Germline CDR1 is SGHTA and CDR2 is FQGNSA. V trimming: 5 bases; J trimming: 7 bases; junction bases outside the gene matches: 5. CDR3 size: 13 residues. The CDR3 nucleotides read TGTGCCAGCAGCCGACAGGGTAGAAATGAGCAGTTCTTC. Translation gives CASSRQGRNEQFF.

About this clone: Being one base from a much bigger clone, this may be a read error. The J gene is TRBJ2-7, the V gene TRBV6-6, with 11 bases identical to TRBD1. With 6 bases clipped from V and 3 bases from J, the junction kept 4 bases outside the gene matches. The CDR3 loop spans 14 amino acids. Germline CDR1 is MNHNY and CDR2 is SVGAGI (reference sequence). The DNA for the CDR3 is TGTGCCAGCAGGACCGGGACAGGGGGCTACGAGCAGTACTTC. Translated: CASRTGTGGYEQYF.

The chain carries TRBV29-1 and TRBJ2-7; 9 bases are a match to TRBD2. This CDR3 is built from 16 residues. CDR1 and CDR2 from the germline V gene are SQVTM and ANQGSEA. The junction had 13 bases not matched to a gene; V was cut back by 3 bases and J by 4 bases. CDR3 loop: CSVEFPRAGGRYEQYF. In DNA, the CDR3 is TGCAGCGTTGAGTTCCCGCGAGCGGGAGGTCGGTACGAGCAGTACTTC.

For the CDR3, the DNA is TGTGCCAGCAGTTTAGGGGGGGAATCGGGTCAGCCCCAGCATTTT. Translated, it gives CASSLGGESGQPQHF. The rearrangement links TRBV28 to TRBJ1-5; tentatively, D is TRBD1 (5 bases). In germline, CDR1 is MDHEN, CDR2 SYDVKM. The CDR3 has 15 residues. The germline V and J ends were trimmed by 2 bases and 6 bases, with 14 bases remaining between them.

This chain joins TRBV5-1 and TRBJ2-3; 8 nucleotides match TRBD1. The germline V gene has CDR1 SGHRS and CDR2 YFSETQ. This CDR3 is 16 amino acids long. V dropped 0 bases and J dropped 10; count of bases not matched to a gene: 13. CDR3 protein: CASSLVGGQVVEAQYF. DNA of the CDR3: TGCGCCAGCAGCTTGGTGGGGGGACAGGTCGTAGAGGCGCAGTATTTT.

This sequence joins TRBV7-2 and TRBJ2-7; 8 nucleotides align to TRBD2. The CDR3 spans 15 residues. The V gene end was trimmed by 5 bases and the J gene end by 6 bases; junction bases not matched to a gene: 12. Germline CDR1 SGHTA, CDR2 FQGNSA. The CDR3 region has the DNA TGTGCCAGCAGCGCCCCGGGACTAGGTCGTTTCGAGCAGTACTTC. Encoded protein: CASSAPGLGRFEQYF.

Concerning this clone: One end of the junction fails to match germline, which may point to a read error. The chain uses TRBV7-7 and TRBJ2-5; D gene ambiguous. The CDR3 is 15 amino acids. Per the germline V gene, CDR1 is SSHAT and CDR2 is FNYEAQ (reference sequence). CDR3 amino acids: CASSFQWTSQETQYF. The CDR3 DNA sequence: TGTGCTAGCAGCTTCCAATGGACCAGCCAAGAGACCCAGTACTTC.

The chain employs TRBV29-1 and TRBJ2-1; 7 bases are a match to TRBD2. Germline-derived CDR1 and CDR2 are SQVTM and ANQGSEA. The CDR3 length is 13 residues. V lost 5 bases, J lost 2 bases, and 3 bases stayed unmatched. The DNA for the CDR3 is TGCAGCGTTCGTGGGAGGGCCTACAATGAGCAGTTCTTC. It codes for CSVRGRAYNEQFF.

V is TRBV11-3 and J is TRBJ2-3; TRBD2 agrees at 12 bases. The CDR3 is made up of 16 amino acids. CDR1 is SGHNT, CDR2 YENEEA, per germline. V dropped 0 bases and J dropped 6; count of bases not matched to a gene: 4. In DNA, the CDR3 is TGTGCCAGCAGCTTAGAACTAGCGGGAGGTTTTGATACGCAGTATTTT. The encoded protein is CASSLELAGGFDTQYF.

V usage is TRBV5-1 and J usage is TRBJ2-3; D possibly matches TRBD1 or TRBD2 (5 bases each). Per the germline V gene, CDR1 is SGHRS and CDR2 is YFSETQ. The V gene lost 6 bases and the J gene lost 3 bases, with 14 bases spanning the gap. The CDR3 loop spans 14 amino acids. The CDR3 protein is CASMAAEGTDTQYF. CDR3 nucleotide sequence: TGCGCCAGCATGGCGGCCGAGGGGACAGATACGCAGTATTTT. Full variable domain (missing parts from reference TRBV5-1 and TRBJ2-3): KAGVTQTPRYLIKTRGQQVTLSCSPISGHRSVSWYQQTPGQGLQFLFEYFSETQRNKGNFPGRFSGRQFSNSRSEMNVSTLELGDSALYLCASMAAEGTDTQYFGPGTRLTVL.

The chain uses TRBV7-6 and TRBJ2-5, with TRBD1 as a possible D gene (6 bases). The CDR3 is 12 residues long. Trimming took off 1 base at V and 7 bases at J, with 7 bases between the two ends. Germline-derived CDR1 and CDR2 are SGHVS and FNYEAQ. CDR3 coding DNA: TGTGCCAGCAGCTTAGTAGGGGGGACCCAGTACTTC. The encoded protein is CASSLVGGTQYF.

The J gene is TRBJ2-7, the V gene TRBV7-2, with D perhaps matching TRBD1 (6 bases). The CDR3 covers 14 residues. CDR1 and CDR2 from the germline V gene are SGHTA and FQGNSA. V was trimmed by 5 bases and J by 0 bases, leaving 11 bases between them. CDR3 sequence reads: CASSPRGSSYEQYF. CDR3 sequence (DNA): TGTGCCAGCAGCCCGAGGGGGAGCTCCTACGAGCAGTACTTC. Filled out from reference TRBV7-2 and TRBJ2-7, the complete variable domain reads GAGVSQSPSNKVTEKGKDVELRCDPISGHTALYWYRQSLGQGLEFLIYFQGNSAPDKSGLPSDRFSAERTGGSVSTLTIQRTQQEDSAVYLCASSPRGSSYEQYFGPGTRLTVT.

This sequence joins TRBV14 and TRBJ2-7, with D perhaps TRBD2 (7 bases). This CDR3 has 12 amino acids. V was shortened by 4 bases and J by 9 bases, with 13 bases between the two germline ends. CDR1 SGHDN and CDR2 FVKESK come from the germline V gene. The CDR3, as DNA: TGTGCCAGCAGCCCTGGGGGGGGGCGGCAGTACTTC. Its protein product is CASSPGGGRQYF.

The chain employs TRBV5-4 and TRBJ1-3; TRBD1 agrees at 9 bases. V was clipped by 5 bases and J by 4 bases; unmatched bases: 7. CDR3 length: 15 residues. Germline values: CDR1 SGHNT, CDR2 YYREEE (reference sequence). CDR3 loop: CASSPQGAHGNTIYF. The CDR3 nucleotides are TGTGCCAGCAGTCCACAGGGGGCGCACGGAAACACCATATATTTT.

The chain employs TRBV2 and TRBJ2-7, with D possibly TRBD1 on 6 matching bases. The CDR3 totals 15 residues. V lost 5 bases and J 6 bases, leaving 20 bases between the germline ends. Germline lookup yields CDR1 SNHLY and CDR2 FYNNEI. The CDR3 coding sequence is TGTGCCAGCAGTAAGGAGACAGGAGGATACCGCGAGCAGTACTTC. Translation gives CASSKETGGYREQYF. The full variable domain, with the rest looked up from reference TRBV2 and TRBJ2-7, is EPEVTQTPSHQVTQMGQEVILRCVPISNHLYFYWYRQILGQKVEFLVSFYNNEISEKSEIFDDQFSVERPDGSNFTLKIRSTKLEDSAMYFCASSKETGGYREQYFGPGTRLTVT.

This chain uses TRBV6-4 with TRBJ1-1; D remains ambiguous. Germline V CDR1 and CDR2: MRHNA, SNTAGT. The CDR3 has 13 residues. Deletions cut 2 bases from V and 6 bases from J, with 10 bases between. As DNA, the CDR3 is TGTGCCAGCAGTGACCTCGCCGGGGCTGAAGCTTTCTTT. Encoded protein: CASSDLAGAEAFF.

The chain has TRBV5-1 and TRBJ2-1; TRBD2 might be the D (6 bases). Trimming took off 0 bases at V and 8 bases at J, with 18 bases between the two ends. Germline CDR1 and CDR2: SGHRS and YFSETQ. The CDR3 covers 16 residues. CDR3 sequence: CASSLVGGAEVDEQFF. CDR3 DNA sequence: TGCGCCAGCAGCTTGGTCGGCGGGGCCGAAGTTGATGAGCAGTTCTTC. The complete variable domain, with remaining parts taken from reference TRBV5-1 and TRBJ2-1, reads KAGVTQTPRYLIKTRGQQVTLSCSPISGHRSVSWYQQTPGQGLQFLFEYFSETQRNKGNFPGRFSGRQFSNSRSEMNVSTLELGDSALYLCASSLVGGAEVDEQFFGPGTRLTVL.

The chain recombines TRBV7-6 with TRBJ1-3; TRBD1 matches at 8 bases. Per the germline V gene, CDR1 is SGHVS and CDR2 is FNYEAQ. This CDR3 comprises 17 residues. V trimming: 5 bases; J trimming: 8 bases; junction bases outside the gene matches: 17. The CDR3 region has the DNA TGTGCCAGCAGCCCCCTAGCCGGGACAGGATCAAGGGACACCATATATTTT. This encodes CASSPLAGTGSRDTIYF. Combining the CDR3 with reference TRBV7-6 and TRBJ1-3 gives the whole variable domain GAGVSQSPRYKVTKRGQDVALRCDPISGHVSLYWYRQALGQGPEFLTYFNYEAQQDKSGLPNDRFSAERPEGSISTLTIQRTEQRDSAMYRCASSPLAGTGSRDTIYFGEGSWLTVV.

The V call is TRBV7-2, the J call TRBJ2-7; D gene unclear. V lost 1 base and J lost 6, with 10 bases in between. The CDR3 is made up of 13 amino acids. Germline V gives CDR1 SGHTA, CDR2 FQGNSA. CDR3 in DNA: TGTGCCAGCAGCTTAGTCGTCTCTCGCGAGCAGTACTTC. Translated, it gives CASSLVVSREQYF.

The chain uses TRBV11-2 and TRBJ2-7; 12 nucleotides align to TRBD2. The CDR3 extends over 16 amino acids. The trim removed 5 bases at V and 0 bases at J, leaving 5 bases unmatched. Looked up from germline, CDR1 is SGHAT and CDR2 is FQNNGV. The CDR3 bases are TGTGCCAGCAGCCAATGGACTAGCGGGGCCTCCTACGAGCAGTACTTC. This translates into CASSQWTSGASYEQYF.

The genes are TRBV6-5 and TRBJ1-3; possibly TRBD1 for D (5 bases). There are 16 residues in the CDR3. Germline V lookup: CDR1 MNHEY, CDR2 SVGAGI. Trimming removed 2 bases at V and 1 base at J, with 12 bases between. CDR3 DNA: TGTGCCAGCAGTTACAGGGGATTAGGTTCTGGAAACACCATATATTTT. The encoded protein is CASSYRGLGSGNTIYF.

This sequence joins TRBV14 and TRBJ2-7; weak D call: TRBD1 (5 bases). V was shortened by 1 base and J by 4 bases, with 17 bases between the two germline ends. This CDR3 has 16 amino acids. Germline lookup yields CDR1 SGHDN and CDR2 FVKESK. The CDR3 region is CASSQGSGRMRYEQYF. The CDR3 DNA reads as TGTGCCAGCAGCCAAGGTTCAGGGCGGATGAGGTACGAGCAGTACTTC. Looking up the rest from reference TRBV14 and TRBJ2-7 gives the full variable domain: EAGVTQFPSHSVIEKGQTVTLRCDPISGHDNLYWYRRVMGKEIKFLLHFVKESKQDESGMPNNRFLAERTGGTYSTLKVQPAELEDSGVYFCASSQGSGRMRYEQYFGPGTRLTVT.

This chain connects TRBV28 to TRBJ2-1; D is perhaps TRBD1 (6 bases). CDR3 length: 14 residues. Germline CDR1 reads MDHEN; CDR2 reads SYDVKM. The germline V and J ends were trimmed by 3 bases and 8 bases, with 14 bases remaining between them. The CDR3 loop reads CASSLQGMGHEQFF. The CDR3 nucleotides read TGTGCCAGCAGTTTGCAGGGGATGGGACATGAGCAGTTCTTC.

DNA for the CDR3: TGTGCCATCAGTGCAGGGGAGGGCTACACCTTC. It translates to CAISAGEGYTF. The chain combines TRBV10-3 with TRBJ1-2; TRBD1 might be the D (6 bases). Germline CDR1 ENHRY, CDR2 SYGVKD. There are 11 residues in the CDR3. Trimming removed 4 bases from V and 8 bases from J, with 8 bases in between.

The chain uses TRBV6-6 and TRBJ2-7; 7 nucleotides align to TRBD1. CDR1 and CDR2 from the germline V gene are MNHNY and SVGAGI (reference sequence). The CDR3 totals 14 residues. J lost 1 base, V lost 4 bases, and 4 bases had no gene match. CDR3 region: CASSSPGQSYEQYF. The CDR3 DNA reads TGTGCCAGCAGTTCCCCGGGACAGTCCTACGAGCAGTACTTC.

The CDR3 protein is CASGSRGNEQFF. The DNA for the CDR3 is TGTGCCAGTGGAAGTAGGGGCAATGAGCAGTTCTTC. The chain uses TRBV19 and TRBJ2-1, with D maybe TRBD1 (5 bases). CDR3 length: 12 residues. Germline CDR1 reads LNHDA; CDR2 reads SQIVND (reference sequence). V lost 8 bases and J 6 bases, leaving 11 bases between the germline ends.